This T cell receptor beta chain was sequenced during a study of Ad26.COV2.S vaccination and SARS-CoV-2 variants (dated by TCRdb to about 2021). For context, the study as a whole: Vaccine-arm donors were drawn from COV1001, a multicentre, randomized, double-blind, placebo-controlled phase I-IIa trial of Ad26.COV2.S in healthy adults. Dosing of Ad26.COV2.S was intramuscular, at either 5x10^10 or 1x10^11 viral particles, delivered as one shot or as two shots spaced 56 days apart. Trial participants were randomized into five groups of five, in which low-dose or high-dose Ad26.COV2.S was given once or twice, or placebo was given on both occasions. Investigators remained blinded to trial group allocation during experiments and outcome assessment. The TCR-sequenced set comprised approximately 30 samples: roughly 19 Ad26.COV2.S vaccine recipients, 5 placebo recipients and 8 SARS-CoV-2 convalescent individuals. Sequencing of the TCRbeta repertoire served to evaluate the specificity and breadth of SARS-CoV-2-reactive T cell receptors following Ad26.COV2.S vaccination.

For CDR1 and CDR2, the germline V gene lists LGHNA and YNFKEQ. Inclusive of the bounding cysteine and phenylalanine, the CDR3 is 19 residues long. CDR3 DNA is the only sequence kept; it has 57 bases, read in frame from the first base. Deletion took 0 bases off V and 1 base off J, with a span of 19 bases between the germline ends. What the work shows at the level of the full study, not this receptor alone: After vaccination, spike-specific CD8+ and CD4+ T cell responses were reported to show substantial breadth. The study lacked the statistical power to compare responses across vaccine doses or regimens. Comparable non-spike TCR breadth was observed between vaccine and placebo recipients, consistent with only spike being contained in the vaccine. The authors noted that total T cell responses may have been underestimated by the TCR breadth and depth analyses. Compared with placebo recipients, Ad26.COV2.S recipients showed higher spike-specific TCR breadth (P = 0.0014).

Interpreted using the paper, the treatment or condition label stands for: some 20 received Ad26.COV2.S at low or high dose, single or two shots; roughly five received placebo; per-sample allocation not given. Repertoires of vaccine and placebo recipients were sequenced from samples taken on day 63 after the first injection. Between 29 July and 7 August 2020, Cohort 1b enrolled around 25 adults aged 18-55 years at one site in Boston, USA. Ad26.COV2.S was a replication-incompetent adenovirus type 26 vector expressing a prefusion-stabilized SARS-CoV-2 spike protein from the original Wuhan strain. TCRbeta CDR3 regions were sequenced with the immunoSEQ Assay. After extraction, genomic DNA underwent amplification by bias-controlled multiplex PCR, followed by high-throughput sequencing. The authors' pipeline ran thus. To quantify the absolute abundance of every unique TCRbeta CDR3 region, sequences were collapsed and filtered. T cell fraction was estimated by normalizing TCRbeta template counts to usable DNA, which was measured by amplifying reference genes present in all nucleated cells. Repertoire TCRs were annotated as SARS-CoV-2-specific by exact matching of V gene, CDR3 amino acid sequence and J gene to a known reactive TCR set. The reference SARS-CoV-2 TCR set came from MIRA and was filtered for enrichment in COVID-19-positive ImmuneCODE repertoires, removing public or cross-reactive TCRs. Based on the MIRA antigens, annotated TCRs were further analysed at the level of specific ORF or position within ORF. Breadth was defined as the number of annotated unique rearrangements divided by the total number of unique productive rearrangements, and depth was defined as the summed frequency of the annotated unique rearrangements. Two-sided Wilcoxon rank-sum tests were used to compare TCR breadth between groups. TCRdb took over this immuneACCESS table, retaining in-frame rearrangements with V and J assigned. Such tables are incomplete; in checked studies, under half of the missing clones stem from an unresolved V gene, and the remainder is unexplained. The V and J calls and clone size were taken over from that table, and D and trimming were inferred from the DNA. Present in this sample are a few hundred thousand clones, over 75% of which were seen just once. The ten largest clones take up 1.9% of the sample.

Turning to this clone: What antigen it recognizes has not been identified. Within one base of it there is no much larger clone, and no base qualities were kept.

The source is a person aged 18-60 years who received the Ad26.COV2.S COVID-19 vaccine or a placebo. The sample consisted of peripheral blood, taken in a trial of Ad26.COV2.S vaccine versus placebo. The V and J segments used are TRBV4-2 and TRBJ2-1, with TRBD2 tentatively as D gene (7 bases match). The nucleotide sequence reads as follows: TGTGCCAGCAGCCAAGATAGGGGGAGGGGGAGAGGGTCCTACAATGAGCAGTTCTTC. Translated, it reads CASSQDRGRGRGSYNEQFF.